A single sample gave rise to the 23 T cell receptor beta chains below, sequenced in a study of tumor-infiltrating lymphocytes in primary liver carcinoma. The investigators made TCR beta cDNA from roughly 0.55 ug total RNA, using a constant-region primer. Libraries of TCR beta came from three nested multiplex PCR rounds with slightly modified ARM-PCR. The first two PCR rounds used TRBV1-TRBV30 primers with a Cbeta primer, around 10 cycles each. Using its own MiXCR run on the multiplex PCR reads, TCRdb lists one record per CDR3 protein. The table shows tens of thousands of distinct CDR3 sequences, with around 70% occurring only once. From unsorted bulk tissue weighing about 18-30 mg, DNA and RNA were co-extracted. Sample: liver tumor tissue from sampling region 1. Subset denoted: tumor region T1, superior pole. These receptors came from a man aged 35 to 55 with primary liver carcinoma and hepatitis B virus infection.

On this clonotype itself: The junction and the germline gene differ at one end; a read error may be behind it. The chain couples TRBV6-5 to TRBJ2-2; D call uncertain. The CDR3 loop spans 13 amino acids. The germline V gene has CDR1 MNHEY and CDR2 SVGAGI. The CDR3 nucleotides read TGTGCCAGCAGTGACCCGTCCGCCGGCGAGCTGTTTTTT. Its translation is CASSDPSAGELFF.

About this clonotype: The CDR3 does not end in the conserved phenylalanine or tryptophan, so this is likely a read error. In DNA form, the CDR3 reads TGTGCCAGCAGTCAGCGGAGCTCTGGGGCCAAAGTCCTGACTTTA. This gives the protein CASSQRSSGAKVLTL. This rearrangement joins TRBV6-5 to TRBJ2-6; D is tentatively TRBD1 or TRBD2 (5 bases each). Looked up from germline, CDR1 is MNHEY and CDR2 is SVGAGI. There are 15 residues in the CDR3.

The rearrangement uses TRBV12-3 or TRBV12-4 and TRBJ1-6; 10 positions agree with TRBD1. V dropped 11 bases and J dropped 12; count of bases not matched to a gene: 13. The CDR3 runs 14 residues. The CDR3 loop reads CAASGTGQGIPLHF. The CDR3 DNA sequence: TGTGCCGCCAGTGGGACGGGACAGGGGATACCCCTCCACTTT.

This clonotype was observed at least ten times. The CDR3 DNA is TGTGCCAGCAGCCCCTTTAAGGGCTCAGATACGCAGTATTTT. Translation: CASSPFKGSDTQYF. The V gene is TRBV13, the J gene TRBJ2-3; D unclear. The CDR3 sequence is 14 residues long. The V end was cut by 5 bases, the J end by 4 bases, with 13 bases between. CDR1 and CDR2 (germline): PRHDT, FYEKMQ (reference sequence).

This clonotype has only one observation. Being one base from a much bigger clone, this may be a read error. This rearrangement joins TRBV28 to TRBJ2-6; no clear D gene. The CDR3 is 16 amino acids. Germline V CDR1 and CDR2: MDHEN, SYDVKM. Trimming pared 6 bases from V and 2 bases from J, leaving 14 bases between. The CDR3, as DNA: TGTGCCAGCAGCCCCAGGTGTTCAACTGGGGCCAACGTCCTGACTTTC. As protein: CASSPRCSTGANVLTF.

Worth noting for this clonotype: This may stem from a read error, because a much larger clone lies one nucleotide away. J is TRBJ2-2 and V is TRBV7-9; tentative D call: TRBD2 (7 bases). Germline CDR1 reads SEHNR; CDR2 reads FQNEAQ (reference sequence). This CDR3 has 17 amino acids. CDR3 nucleotide sequence: TGTGCCAGCAGCCCGAGGGGGGGAGGACCGAACACCGGGGAGCTGTCTTTT. It encodes CASSPRGGGPNTGELSF.

The rearrangement joins TRBV29-1 to TRBJ2-3; possible D gene TRBD1, 6 bases. This CDR3 region has 13 residues. Germline CDR1 is SQVTM and CDR2 is ANQGSEA. The CDR3 sequence is CGTLTGNTDTQYF. CDR3 in DNA: TGCGGCACCCTGACAGGAAACACAGATACGCAGTATTTT.

Regarding this clonotype: This likely comes from a read error, as the CDR3 has no conserved phenylalanine or tryptophan at its end. The chain employs TRBV5-1 and TRBJ2-7; the match to TRBD2 covers 8 bases. Germline-derived CDR1 and CDR2 are SGHRS and YFSETQ. CDR3 size: 15 residues. Trimming cost V 4 bases and J 3 bases; bases outside gene matches: 9. As DNA, the CDR3 is TGCGCCAGCAGCGAGACTAGCGTGGGTGTCTACGAGCAGTACCTC. Its protein product is CASSETSVGVYEQYL.

On this clonotype itself: A junction boundary mismatches the germline segment, possibly from a read error. The chain combines TRBV11-2 with TRBJ2-1, with TRBD2 as a possible D gene (5 bases). Germline lookup yields CDR1 SGHAT and CDR2 FQNNGV. This CDR3 has 14 residues. For the CDR3, the DNA is TGTGCTAGCAGACATAACGGGAATAGGAATGAGCAGTTCTTC. Protein sequence: CASRHNGNRNEQFF.

With regard to this clonotype: An end of the junction differs from the germline gene, which may be a read error. The rearrangement joins TRBV4-2 to TRBJ1-4; D is uncertain. In germline, CDR1 is LGHNA, CDR2 YNFKEQ. This CDR3 region has 16 residues. CDR3 coding DNA: TGTGCCAGCAGCCCCTTCCCGGGGTCATGGAATGAAGAACTGTTTTTT. Translation: CASSPFPGSWNEELFF.

For this clonotype: At one end, the junction sequence differs from germline, possibly due to a read error. This chain links TRBV11-2 with TRBJ2-7, with TRBD2 identical over 15 bases. The CDR3 loop spans 18 amino acids. Germline-derived CDR1 and CDR2 are SGHAT and FQNNGV. The CDR3 sequence is CASSLSLGLAGGRYEQYF. The DNA for the CDR3 is TGTGCCAGCAGCTTATCCCTTGGACTAGCGGGAGGGAGGTACGAACAGTACTTC.

Notes on this clonotype: This may be a read error, as it is one base from a much larger clone. No conserved phenylalanine or tryptophan is present at the end of the CDR3, so a read error is the likely explanation. The chain links TRBV14 to TRBJ2-3, with 8 bases aligning to TRBD2. The CDR3 totals 16 residues. The junction had 9 bases not matched to a gene; V was cut back by 2 bases and J by 5 bases. Germline CDR1 and CDR2: SGHDN and FVKESK. DNA for the CDR3: TGTGCCAGCAGCCAAACGCCGGGACTAGTAGGAGATACGCAGTATATT. Translation gives CASSQTPGLVGDTQYI.

Notes on this clonotype: One junction end does not reproduce the germline sequence, and a read error may be involved. The chain combines TRBV5-6 with TRBJ2-1; TRBD1 matches 7 bases. The CDR3 length is 16 residues. Germline CDR1 SGHDT, CDR2 YYEEEE. The CDR3 is CASSLKGASSYNEQLF. CDR3 DNA sequence: TGTGCCAGCAGCTTGAAGGGGGCAAGCTCCTACAATGAGCAGCTCTTC.

Worth noting for this clonotype: The junction departs from germline at one end; a sequencing error may be responsible. The J gene is TRBJ2-1, the V gene TRBV11-2; 14 nucleotides line up with TRBD2. CDR1 SGHAT and CDR2 FQNNGV come from the germline V gene. The CDR3 contains 17 residues. CDR3 amino acids: CASSILGTSGSDNEQFF. In nucleotides, the CDR3 is TGTGCTAGCAGCATCCTCGGGACTAGCGGGAGTGACAATGAGCAGTTCTTC.

Comment on this clonotype: Because it lacks the conserved phenylalanine or tryptophan at the end, this CDR3 is likely a read error. The chain carries TRBV11-2 and TRBJ2-7; 10 bases map to TRBD1. Looked up from germline, CDR1 is SGHAT and CDR2 is FQNNGV. The CDR3 consists of 17 residues. CDR3 nucleotides: TGCGCCAGCAGCATCGACCCGCCGGGACAGGGGAGCTACGAGCAGTACTAC. This sequence encodes CASSIDPPGQGSYEQYY.

This clonotype was counted ten times or more. The chain combines TRBV5-1 with TRBJ1-2, with a tentative D call TRBD1 (6 bases). Trimming took 4 bases from V and 8 from J, leaving 15 bases between them. CDR1 is SGHRS and CDR2 is YFSETQ in the germline V gene. CDR3 length: 13 residues. The CDR3 here is CASSRQEGVGYTF. For the CDR3, the DNA is TGCGCCAGCAGCCGACAGGAGGGTGTAGGCTACACCTTC.

Regarding this clonotype: One junction end does not reproduce the germline sequence, and a read error may be involved. V usage is TRBV10-3 and J usage is TRBJ2-7, with D tentatively TRBD2 (6 bases). The germline gives CDR1 ENHRY, CDR2 SYGVKD. The CDR3 has 15 residues. As DNA, the CDR3 is TGTACCATCAGAGGAGGGGAGCAACCGCCCTACGAGCAGTACTTC. It translates to CTIRGGEQPPYEQYF.

Comment on this clonotype: The final CDR3 position lacks the conserved phenylalanine or tryptophan, pointing to a likely read error. J is TRBJ2-1 and V is TRBV7-2; TRBD2 might be the D (6 bases). This CDR3 spans 18 amino acids. V was shortened by 5 bases and J by 4 bases, with 24 bases between the two germline ends. CDR1 SGHTA and CDR2 FQGNSA come from the germline V gene. The CDR3 protein is CASSPLSPGLPGYNEQFL. The DNA of the CDR3 is TGTGCCAGCAGCCCCCTTTCACCAGGACTACCGGGATACAATGAGCAGTTCCTC.

The chain combines TRBV19 with TRBJ1-1, with D tentatively TRBD1 (5 bases). There are 17 residues in the CDR3. V was pared by 1 base and J by 0 bases, with 15 bases between. Germline CDR1 is LNHDA and CDR2 is SQIVND (reference sequence). CDR3 coding DNA: TGTGCCAGTAGTATAGCCCCAGGGTCTTTAATGAACACTGAAGCTTTCTTT. Amino acids: CASSIAPGSLMNTEAFF. Complete variable domain (other parts from reference TRBV19 and TRBJ1-1): DGGITQSPKYLFRKEGQNVTLSCEQNLNHDAMYWYRQDPGQGLRLIYYSQIVNDFQKGDIAEGYSVSREKKESFPLTVTSAQKNPTAFYLCASSIAPGSLMNTEAFFGQGTRLTVV.

In this sample, this clonotype turned up many times. The J gene is TRBJ2-3, the V gene TRBV30, with unresolved D. CDR3 length equals 15 residues. V was clipped by 0 bases and J by 2 bases, with 12 bases between them. Germline loops: CDR1 GTSNPN, CDR2 SVGIG (reference sequence). CDR3 amino acids: CAWSVRLVSTDTQYF. The DNA of the CDR3 is TGTGCCTGGAGTGTACGACTTGTTTCCACAGATACGCAGTATTTT.

Concerning this clonotype itself: A read error may produce the germline difference seen at one junction end. The J gene is TRBJ2-3, the V gene TRBV29-1, with 8 bases matching TRBD2. CDR1 is SQVTM, CDR2 ANQGSEA, per germline. The CDR3 has 14 residues. CDR3 in amino acids: CGVERTSPEDAQYF. CDR3 nucleotides: TGCGGCGTTGAACGGACTAGCCCGGAAGATGCGCAGTATTTT.

At least ten counts were recorded for this clonotype. The chain carries TRBV12-3 or TRBV12-4 and TRBJ2-7, with D possibly being TRBD2 (5 bases). V was pared by 5 bases and J by 2 bases, with 7 bases between. The length of the CDR3 is 12 residues. The CDR3 DNA follows: TGTGCCAGCAGTACCGGGGCCTACGAGCAGTACTTC. The encoded protein is CASSTGAYEQYF.

The chain recombines TRBV11-2 with TRBJ2-7, with 15 bases aligning to TRBD2. The germline CDR1 and CDR2 sequences are SGHAT and FQNNGV. CDR3 length: 18 amino acids. V lost 9 bases, J lost 4 bases, and 16 bases stayed unmatched. CDR3 nucleotide sequence: TGTGCCAGGGGCTTATCCATTGGACTAGCGGGAGGGGGGTACGAGCAGTACTTC. This encodes CARGLSIGLAGGGYEQYF.